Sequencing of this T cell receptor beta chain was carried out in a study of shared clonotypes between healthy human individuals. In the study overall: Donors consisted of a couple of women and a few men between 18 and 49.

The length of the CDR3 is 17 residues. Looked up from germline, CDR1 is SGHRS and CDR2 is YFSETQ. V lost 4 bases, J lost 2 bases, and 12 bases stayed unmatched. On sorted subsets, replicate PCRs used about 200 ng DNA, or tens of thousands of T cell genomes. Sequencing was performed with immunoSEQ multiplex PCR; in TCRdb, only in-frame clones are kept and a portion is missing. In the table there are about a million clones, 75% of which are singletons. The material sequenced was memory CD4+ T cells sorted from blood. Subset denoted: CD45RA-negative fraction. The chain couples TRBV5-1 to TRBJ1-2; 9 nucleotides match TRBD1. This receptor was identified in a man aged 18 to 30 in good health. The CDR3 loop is CASSIAGTGMNNYGYTF. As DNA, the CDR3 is TGCGCCAGCAGCATAGCCGGGACAGGGATGAACAACTATGGCTACACCTTC.